A single TCR beta chain is shown here with its context. What it binds is not known. The data stem from a study of OX40 agonist ivuxolimab in advanced cancers. Background on the study: With a range of about 23 to 90, age averaged 60 years, and 70% to 85% were male.

Here immunoSEQ multiplex PCR was the method, and the copy in TCRdb shows in-frame clones only, minus some. This table has over 55,000 clones, under 95% appearing once. The CDR3 runs 16 residues. Per germline, CDR1 SNHLY and CDR2 FYNNEI. Trimming pared 1 base from V and 3 bases from J, leaving 10 bases between. The study, taken as a whole, reports: Expanded peripheral T cell antigen specificity was not determined. With doses of 0.1-3.0 mg/kg, partial responders showed among the lowest clonal expansion.

This receptor was identified in an adult with an advanced solid tumor such as melanoma, head and neck, liver or kidney cancer. The chain recombines TRBV2 with TRBJ2-6, with D unclear. This material consisted of CD4+ or CD8+ T cells sorted from blood, taken in a trial of the OX40 agonist ivuxolimab. The CDR3 here is CASSEETLRGANVLTF. For the CDR3, the DNA is TGTGCCAGCAGTGAAGAAACTCTTCGTGGGGCCAACGTCCTGACTTTC.